What follows are 22 T cell receptor beta chains derived from one specimen sequenced in a study of shared clonotypes between healthy human individuals. Sequenced by immunoSEQ multiplex PCR; TCRdb stores in-frame clones only, minus some. The repertoire holds under 600,000 clones, with about 96% as singletons. The specimen was naive CD4+ T cells sorted from blood. As for subset: CD45RA+ positively selected. These receptors originate from a woman between 25 and 40 years old in good health.

This clone was seen a single time. This sequence joins TRBV5-1 and TRBJ2-3, with 7 bases fitting TRBD1. The CDR3 is 14 residues long. Germline V gives CDR1 SGHRS, CDR2 YFSETQ. V trimming: 0 bases; J trimming: 4 bases; junction bases outside the gene matches: 2. The CDR3 here is CASSLGGGPDTQYF. CDR3 in DNA: TGCGCCAGCAGCTTGGGAGGGGGCCCAGATACGCAGTATTTT.

The sample holds one count of this clone. V gene TRBV11-2 combines with J gene TRBJ2-7; 7 bases agree with TRBD1. Unmatched junction bases numbered 16, after V lost 0 bases and J lost 5 bases. Germline V CDR1 and CDR2: SGHAT, FQNNGV. The length of the CDR3 is 18 residues. CDR3 sequence: CASSLEWGWTGDSNEQYF. The DNA for the CDR3 is TGTGCCAGCAGCTTAGAGTGGGGGTGGACAGGTGACTCGAACGAGCAGTACTTC.

V and J are TRBV5-1 and TRBJ2-3; 7 nucleotides agree with TRBD1. CDR3 length: 15 residues. CDR1 and CDR2 from the germline V gene are SGHRS and YFSETQ. V lost 4 bases, J lost 2 bases, and 7 bases stayed unmatched. CDR3 residues: CASSTGQALTDTQYF. In nucleotides, the CDR3 is TGCGCCAGCAGCACTGGACAGGCCCTCACAGATACGCAGTATTTT.

This rearrangement joins TRBV14 to TRBJ2-1; D unclear. The CDR3 loop spans 16 amino acids. CDR1 is SGHDN and CDR2 is FVKESK in the germline V gene. Deletions cut 2 bases from V and 3 bases from J, with 14 bases between. CDR3 region: CASSQTLWAGYNEQFF. The CDR3 DNA reads TGTGCCAGCAGCCAAACCCTTTGGGCAGGCTACAATGAGCAGTTCTTC. The full variable domain, with the rest looked up from reference TRBV14 and TRBJ2-1, is EAGVTQFPSHSVIEKGQTVTLRCDPISGHDNLYWYRRVMGKEIKFLLHFVKESKQDESGMPNNRFLAERTGGTYSTLKVQPAELEDSGVYFCASSQTLWAGYNEQFFGPGTRLTVL.

The chain combines TRBV27 with TRBJ1-1; 11 bases map to TRBD1. This CDR3 comprises 18 residues. Germline assignment: CDR1 MNHEY and CDR2 SMNVEV (reference sequence). J was trimmed by 3 bases and V by 0 bases; bases with no gene match: 9. Written as DNA, the CDR3 is TGTGCCAGCAGTTTATCCGCCCGGGACAGGGGGTTGGACACTGAAGCTTTCTTT. It yields the protein CASSLSARDRGLDTEAFF.

The J gene is TRBJ2-5, the V gene TRBV7-2; D is ambiguous. The ends were cut back, 4 bases at V and 6 bases at J, with 12 bases in the middle. CDR3 length: 13 amino acids. Germline-derived CDR1 and CDR2 are SGHTA and FQGNSA. The DNA for the CDR3 is TGTGCCAGCAGCTCCGCCGGGCCGAAGACCCAGTACTTC. Its translation is CASSSAGPKTQYF.

The rearrangement links TRBV6-5 to TRBJ2-7; D is perhaps TRBD2 (5 bases). The V end lost 0 bases, the J end lost 2 bases, and 8 bases lay between the germline ends. Germline CDR1 MNHEY, CDR2 SVGAGI. This CDR3 is 14 amino acids long. The CDR3 DNA is TGTGCCAGCAGTTACTCGGGAGACCCCTACGAGCAGTACTTC. It yields the protein CASSYSGDPYEQYF.

CDR3 residues: CASTNAGGSHYEQYF. CDR3 coding DNA: TGTGCCAGCACTAACGCCGGCGGGAGTCATTACGAGCAGTACTTC. The rearrangement joins TRBV28 to TRBJ2-7, with 7 positions matching TRBD2. The germline gives CDR1 MDHEN, CDR2 SYDVKM. This CDR3 region has 15 residues. The V gene end was trimmed by 7 bases and the J gene end by 4 bases; junction bases not matched to a gene: 13.

This chain links TRBV5-1 with TRBJ2-7, with 10 bases identical to TRBD2. The CDR3 is 14 residues long. Per the germline V gene, CDR1 is SGHRS and CDR2 is YFSETQ. V was pared by 3 bases and J by 6 bases, with 6 bases of the junction left unmatched. The CDR3: CASSSTGTSAEQYF. For the CDR3, the DNA is TGCGCCAGCAGCTCCACCGGGACTAGCGCCGAGCAGTACTTC.

V is TRBV6-5 and J is TRBJ2-7; D gene unclear. Trimming took off 4 bases at V and 0 bases at J, with 10 bases between the two ends. Germline CDR1 is MNHEY and CDR2 is SVGAGI. The CDR3 sequence is 14 residues long. Written as DNA, the CDR3 is TGTGCCAGCAGTTCGACTGGAAGCTCCTACGAGCAGTACTTC. This encodes CASSSTGSSYEQYF.

The chain combines TRBV6-1 with TRBJ2-7; D ambiguous. Trimming took 11 bases from V and 5 from J, leaving 13 bases between them. Germline V gene sequence: CDR1 MNHNS, CDR2 SASEGT. The CDR3 has 11 residues. CDR3 residues: CAVRPRHEQYF. CDR3 nucleotide sequence: TGTGCCGTCCGACCCCGCCACGAGCAGTACTTC.

The chain has TRBV5-1 and TRBJ1-4, with D possibly being TRBD1 (6 bases). CDR1 is SGHRS and CDR2 is YFSETQ in the germline V gene. The CDR3 has 14 amino acids. The V and J ends lost 4 bases and 4 bases respectively, with 11 bases between them. CDR3 bases: TGCGCCAGCAGCCGCGGGACAAATAATGAAAAACTGTTTTTT. It translates to CASSRGTNNEKLFF.

The rearrangement joins TRBV28 to TRBJ2-1; perhaps D is TRBD1 or TRBD2 (5 bases each). Per the germline V gene, CDR1 is MDHEN and CDR2 is SYDVKM. V lost 4 bases to trimming and J lost 6 bases, with 19 bases between them. There are 16 residues in the CDR3. CDR3 sequence: CASSSLGTRIGNEQFF. The CDR3 region has the DNA TGTGCCAGCAGTTCGCTCGGGACCAGAATTGGCAATGAGCAGTTCTTC. The whole variable domain, filled in from reference TRBV28 and TRBJ2-1, reads DVKVTQSSRYLVKRTGEKVFLECVQDMDHENMFWYRQDPGLGLRLIYFSYDVKMKEKGDIPEGYSVSREKKERFSLILESASTNQTSMYLCASSSLGTRIGNEQFFGPGTRLTVL.

The chain recombines TRBV7-8 with TRBJ1-1, with D possibly being TRBD1 (6 bases). The CDR3 totals 14 residues. V was clipped by 4 bases and J by 5 bases, with 14 bases between them. Germline assignment: CDR1 SGHVS and CDR2 FQNEAQ. The DNA for the CDR3 is TGTGCCAGCAGCTGGGGGCTGGGTGGGACTGAAGCTTTCTTT. This codes for CASSWGLGGTEAFF.

The chain employs TRBV5-4 and TRBJ2-2; either TRBD1 or TRBD2 may fit D (5 bases each). Germline V gives CDR1 SGHNT, CDR2 YYREEE (reference sequence). The CDR3 is 16 amino acids. V lost 4 bases, J lost 2 bases, and 15 bases lay in between. The CDR3 nucleotides are TGTGCCAGCAGCCAGAAGGGACGAGATAACACCGGGGAGCTGTTTTTT. Translation: CASSQKGRDNTGELFF.

The CDR3 nucleotides read TGTGCCAGCAGTTTGGGGGGGACAGATACGCAGTATTTT. Its translation: CASSLGGTDTQYF. The V call is TRBV28, the J call TRBJ2-3; 7 bases match TRBD2. The CDR3 is 13 amino acids. V lost 3 bases, J lost 3 bases, and 0 bases stayed unmatched. Germline V gene sequence: CDR1 MDHEN, CDR2 SYDVKM.

A single count supports this clone. The CDR3 reads CASRRQGAYGYTF. The DNA of the CDR3 is TGTGCCAGCAGACGGCAGGGGGCATATGGCTACACCTTC. The chain combines TRBV4-2 with TRBJ1-2; 8 nucleotides line up with TRBD1. There are 13 residues in the CDR3. Trimming at V came to 6 bases and at J to 5 bases, leaving 5 bases not matched to a gene. Germline assignment: CDR1 LGHNA and CDR2 YNFKEQ.

J is TRBJ1-1 and V is TRBV6-5; perhaps TRBD1 as D (5 bases). The germline V gene encodes CDR1 MNHEY and CDR2 SVGAGI. CDR3 length equals 15 residues. Trimming stripped 4 bases from V and 6 bases from J, with 18 bases between. The CDR3 here is CASSFGPSTVSEAFF. The DNA of the CDR3 is TGTGCCAGCAGTTTTGGCCCCTCGACAGTCTCTGAAGCTTTCTTT.

The rearrangement uses TRBV6-5 and TRBJ2-5, with TRBD2 matching over 8 bases. The CDR3 consists of 16 residues. Germline V gene sequence: CDR1 MNHEY, CDR2 SVGAGI. V lost 0 bases and J lost 5; bases outside the gene matches: 8. DNA for the CDR3: TGTGCCAGCAGTTACTCAGCGGGAGATTTTGGGGAGACCCAGTACTTC. This codes for CASSYSAGDFGETQYF.

The J gene is TRBJ1-3, the V gene TRBV7-8; D may be TRBD1 (5 bases). CDR1 and CDR2 (germline): SGHVS, FQNEAQ. Trimming took 0 bases from V and 0 from J, leaving 15 bases between them. This CDR3 region has 18 residues. The CDR3 DNA sequence: TGTGCCAGCAGCTTAGCGCTAATGGGGGTCTTCTCTGGAAACACCATATATTTT. The encoded protein is CASSLALMGVFSGNTIYF.

The chain joins TRBV21-1 to TRBJ2-7; TRBD2 is taken as the D call from the table, unchecked against the DNA. TRBV21-1 is a pseudogene. This CDR3 region has 16 residues. Here the CDR3 reads CASSKATVPHSYEQYF. CDR3 nucleotides: TGTGCCAGCAGCAAAGCTACGGTACCCCATTCCTACGAGCAGTACTTC.

About this clone itself: The DNA is omitted, as the CDR3 cannot be located on it reliably, and the CDR3 follows TCRdb's listing. The V and J genes are TRBV28 and TRBJ1-5. The CDR3 spans 15 residues, counting both ends. The germline gives CDR1 MDHEN, CDR2 SYDVKM. The CDR3 loop is CASSSSGGGNQPQHF.